This T cell receptor (beta chain) was profiled in a study of OX40 agonist ivuxolimab in advanced cancers. In the study overall: Patients assigned to dose escalation were diagnosed with hepatocellular carcinoma, melanoma, renal cell or head and neck cancer.

Points from the study as a whole: Among some nonresponders, normalized T-cell clonal expansion was also low.

The study sampled blood at baseline, cycle 4 day 1, and cycle 7 day 1. Sequencing used immunoSEQ multiplex PCR; TCRdb keeps in-frame clones, though not all of them. The top ten hold around 0.56% of the sample, which has tens of thousands of clones, more than 70% seen once. Germline CDR1 SGHRS, CDR2 YFSETQ. V lost 0 bases to trimming and J lost 2 bases, with 8 bases between them. This CDR3 comprises 15 residues. Note on this clone: Its antigen is still unknown.

This sequence originates from an adult with an advanced solid tumor such as melanoma, head and neck, liver or kidney cancer. J is TRBJ1-4 and V is TRBV5-1; D ambiguous. The source was CD4+ or CD8+ T cells sorted from blood, collected in a trial of the OX40 agonist ivuxolimab. CDR3 protein: CASSLDGPTNEKLFF. The CDR3 region has the DNA TGCGCCAGCAGCTTGGATGGGCCCACTAATGAAAAACTGTTTTTT.